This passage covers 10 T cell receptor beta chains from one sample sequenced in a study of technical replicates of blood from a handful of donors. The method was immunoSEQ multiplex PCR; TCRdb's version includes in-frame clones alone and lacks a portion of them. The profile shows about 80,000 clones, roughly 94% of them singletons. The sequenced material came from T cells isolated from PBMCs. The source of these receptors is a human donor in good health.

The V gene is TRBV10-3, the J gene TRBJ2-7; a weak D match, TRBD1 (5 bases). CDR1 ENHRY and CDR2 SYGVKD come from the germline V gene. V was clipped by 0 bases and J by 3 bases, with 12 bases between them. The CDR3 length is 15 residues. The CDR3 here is CAISESGLGVYEQYF. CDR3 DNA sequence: TGTGCCATCAGTGAGTCAGGGCTAGGGGTCTACGAGCAGTACTTC.

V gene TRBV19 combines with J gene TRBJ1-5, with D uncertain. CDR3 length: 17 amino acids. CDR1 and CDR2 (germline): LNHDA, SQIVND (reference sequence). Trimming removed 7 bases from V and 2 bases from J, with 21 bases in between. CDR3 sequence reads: CASNWRRAFGGNQPQHF. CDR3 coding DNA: TGTGCCAGTAACTGGCGGAGGGCCTTTGGGGGCAATCAGCCCCAGCATTTT.

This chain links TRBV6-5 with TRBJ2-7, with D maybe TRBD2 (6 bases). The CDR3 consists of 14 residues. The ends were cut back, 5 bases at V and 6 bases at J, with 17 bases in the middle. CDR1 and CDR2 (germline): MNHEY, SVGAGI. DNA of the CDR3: TGTGCCAGCAGTGATCCGGCAGGGAGGCGCGAGCAGTACTTC. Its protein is CASSDPAGRREQYF.

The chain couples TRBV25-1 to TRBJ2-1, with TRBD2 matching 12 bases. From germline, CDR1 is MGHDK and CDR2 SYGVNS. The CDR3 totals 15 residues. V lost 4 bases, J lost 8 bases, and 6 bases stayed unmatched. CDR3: CASSASGRATDEQFF. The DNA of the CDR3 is TGTGCCAGCAGTGCTAGCGGGAGGGCCACGGATGAGCAGTTCTTC. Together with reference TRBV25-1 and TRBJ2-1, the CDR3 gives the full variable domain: EADIYQTPRYLVIGTGKKITLECSQTMGHDKMYWYQQDPGMELHLIHYSYGVNSTEKGDLSSESTVSRIRTEHFPLTLESARPSHTSQYLCASSASGRATDEQFFGPGTRLTVL.

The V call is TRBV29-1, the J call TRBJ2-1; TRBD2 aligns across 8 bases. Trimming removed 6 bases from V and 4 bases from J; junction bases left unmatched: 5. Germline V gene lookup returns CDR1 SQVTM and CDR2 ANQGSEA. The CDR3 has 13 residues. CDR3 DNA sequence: TGCAGCGTCTCAGCGGGAGTTTACAATGAGCAGTTCTTC. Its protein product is CSVSAGVYNEQFF.

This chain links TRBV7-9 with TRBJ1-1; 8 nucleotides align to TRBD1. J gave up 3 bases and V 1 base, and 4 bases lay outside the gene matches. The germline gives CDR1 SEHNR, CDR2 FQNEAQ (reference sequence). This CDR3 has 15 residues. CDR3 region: CASSLEVTGDTEAFF. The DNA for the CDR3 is TGTGCCAGCAGCTTAGAGGTGACAGGGGACACTGAAGCTTTCTTT.

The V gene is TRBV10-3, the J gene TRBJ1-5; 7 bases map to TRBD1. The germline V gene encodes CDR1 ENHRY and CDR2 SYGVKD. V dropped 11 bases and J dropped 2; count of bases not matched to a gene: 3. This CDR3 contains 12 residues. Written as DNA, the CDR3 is TGTGCCGTTGGACAGGGCAATCAGCCCCAGCATTTT. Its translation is CAVGQGNQPQHF.

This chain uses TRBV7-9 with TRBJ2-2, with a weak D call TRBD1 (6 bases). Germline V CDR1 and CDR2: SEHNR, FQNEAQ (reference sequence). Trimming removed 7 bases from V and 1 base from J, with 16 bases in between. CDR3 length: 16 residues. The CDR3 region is CASTESGTLNTGELFF. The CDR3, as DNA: TGTGCCAGCACCGAGAGTGGGACATTGAACACCGGGGAGCTGTTTTTT.

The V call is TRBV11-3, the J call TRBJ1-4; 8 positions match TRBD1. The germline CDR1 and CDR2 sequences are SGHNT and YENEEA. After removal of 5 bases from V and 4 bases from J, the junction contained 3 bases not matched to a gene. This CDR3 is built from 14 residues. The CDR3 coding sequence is TGTGCCAGCAGCCAGACAGGGGTTAATGAAAAACTGTTTTTT. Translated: CASSQTGVNEKLFF.

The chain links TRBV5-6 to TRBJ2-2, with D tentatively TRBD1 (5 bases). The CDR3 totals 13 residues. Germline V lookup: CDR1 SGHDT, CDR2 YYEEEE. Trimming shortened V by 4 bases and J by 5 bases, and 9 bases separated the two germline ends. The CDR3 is CASSLGATGELFF. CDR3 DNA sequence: TGTGCCAGCAGCCTAGGGGCAACCGGGGAGCTGTTTTTT. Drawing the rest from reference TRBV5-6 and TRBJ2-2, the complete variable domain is DAGVTQSPTHLIKTRGQQVTLRCSPKSGHDTVSWYQQALGQGPQFIFQYYEEEERQRGNFPDRFSGHQFPNYSSELNVNALLLGDSALYLCASSLGATGELFFGEGSRLTVL.